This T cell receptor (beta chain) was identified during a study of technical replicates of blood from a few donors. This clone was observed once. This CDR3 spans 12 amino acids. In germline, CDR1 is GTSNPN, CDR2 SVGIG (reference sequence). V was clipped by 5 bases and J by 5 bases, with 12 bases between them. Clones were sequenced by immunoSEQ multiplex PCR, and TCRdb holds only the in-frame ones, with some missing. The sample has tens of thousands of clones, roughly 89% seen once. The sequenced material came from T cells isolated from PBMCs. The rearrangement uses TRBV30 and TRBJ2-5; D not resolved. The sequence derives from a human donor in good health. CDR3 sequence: CAWAESRETQYF. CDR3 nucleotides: TGTGCCTGGGCGGAGTCGAGGGAGACCCAGTACTTC.